This T cell receptor (beta chain) stems from a study of vaccination and CD4 T cells after COVID-19. About the study: The convalescents included six males and four females, and among them two were Hispanic while seven were Caucasian. Diagnosis preceded the drawing of post-COVID samples by a median approximately 96 days (range 35 to 161). Overlapping SARS-CoV-2, HCoV-NL63, HCoV-OC43 and HCoV-229E spike peptides were used to stimulate cells.

Sequenced with the Oncomine TCR Beta short-read assay was DNA taken from cultured CD4+ T cells. MiXCR, applied by TCRdb to the PCR reads, yields one record per CDR3 protein. The table records about 20,000 distinct CDR3 sequences, approximately 50% of them present only once. As to treatment: approximately nine-day PBMC culture with coronavirus spike peptide pools or control peptides (ViraFEST assay). PCR tests turned positive between March and December 2020, before US Alpha, Beta and Delta variants. As for this clonotype: The antigen is unknown.

The sequence derives from a human donor who had recovered from COVID-19. The sample was CD4+ T cells from blood, cultured in vitro.

CDR3 sequence reads: CATSGRGQGTYNEQFF. The CDR3, as DNA: TGTGCCACCAGTGGGAGGGGACAGGGTACCTACAATGAGCAGTTCTTC. The V call is TRBV24-1, the J call TRBJ2-1; 9 positions match TRBD1. Trimming took 5 bases from V and 2 from J; bases not matched to a gene: 6. Germline lookup yields CDR1 KGHDR and CDR2 SFDVKD. The CDR3 runs 16 residues.